This is a list of T cell receptor beta chains from one sample in a study of Graves' ophthalmopathy and Graves' hyperthyroidism. TCRdb analysed the multiplex PCR reads with MiXCR anew, one entry per CDR3 protein. The sample records about 400,000 distinct CDR3 sequences, 15% to 19% being singletons. Specimen: peripheral blood. The receptor set was obtained from a young woman with stable Graves' hyperthyroidism. Each CDR3 is given with its conserved first and last residue. Each record gives: D gene, clone size, J gene, V gene, CDR3 DNA, CDR3 protein. The D gene is left open where the match is weak. Size values are once, few and many counts, or a class for expanded clones, and some rows have none.

TRBD2,few,TRBJ2-5,TRBV3-1,TGTGCCAGCAGCCCCTCGGGGGGACGGGGAGAGACCCAGTACTTC,CASSPSGGRGETQYF
TRBD2,NA,TRBJ2-7,TRBV11-2,TGTGCCAGCAGCTTAGGACTAGCGGGATACGGGCTTGTCGACGAGCAGTACTTC,CASSLGLAGYGLVDEQYF
NA,many,TRBJ2-5,TRBV28,TGTGCCAGCAGTTCCCCGGACAGATCGTACCAAGAGACCCAGTACTTC,CASSSPDRSYQETQYF
TRBD1,many,TRBJ2-6,TRBV6-2/TRBV6-3,TGTGCCAGCAGTAAGGACAGGTCTGGGGCCAACGTCCTGACTTTC,CASSKDRSGANVLTF
NA,many,TRBJ2-7,TRBV6-2/TRBV6-3,TGTGCCAGCAGCCAGGTTAAGGGGGTCATCTACGAGCAGTACTTC,CASSQVKGVIYEQYF
TRBD2,many,TRBJ2-3,TRBV20-1,TGCAGTGCTGGGACAAGCGGGGGGGCCGGGAGTGGGACAGATACGCAGTATTTT,CSAGTSGGAGSGTDTQYF
TRBD1,many,TRBJ2-5,TRBV19,TGTGCCAGTAGTGTAACAGGGGGCTTTGAGACCCAGTACTTC,CASSVTGGFETQYF
TRBD1,few,TRBJ2-7,TRBV19,TGTGCCAGTAGTCGCAGCCGGGACAGGGCCTACGAGCAGTACTTC,CASSRSRDRAYEQYF
TRBD1,NA,TRBJ1-1,TRBV6-1,TGCGCCAGCAGCCCGTGGACAGGGACTTGGGAAGCTTTCTTT,CASSPWTGTWEAFF
NA,many,TRBJ2-5,TRBV27,TGTGCCAGCAGTTTGTCGGGGCCTGGGACCCAGTACTTC,CASSLSGPGTQYF
TRBD1,few,TRBJ1-2,TRBV2,TGTGCCACCAGAAGACAGGGAGGCTACACCTTC,CATRRQGGYTF
NA,NA,TRBJ2-5,TRBV7-2,TGTGCCAGCAGCCCAAACGAAGGAGAGACCCAGTACTTC,CASSPNEGETQYF
TRBD1,many,TRBJ1-5,TRBV10-3,TGTGCCATCAGTGTTGGCCAGGGGGCAAATCAGCCCCAGCATTTT,CAISVGQGANQPQHF
NA,many,TRBJ1-3,TRBV11-3,TGTGCCAGCAGGACGGCAATGGGGCAGGGAAACACCATATATTTT,CASRTAMGQGNTIYF
TRBD2,few,TRBJ2-5,TRBV6-1,TGTGCCAGCAGTGAAATTAGCGGGGGGTCTCTAGGAGGAGAGACCCAGTACTTC,CASSEISGGSLGGETQYF
TRBD1,many,TRBJ1-5,TRBV6-5,TGTGCCAGCAGTTACGGGACAGGTGGACAGCCCCAGCATTTT,CASSYGTGGQPQHF
NA,NA,TRBJ1-2,TRBV9,TGTGCCAGCAGCGTAGTCCCCGACAGAGCATCCTATGGCTACACCTTC,CASSVVPDRASYGYTF
NA,many,TRBJ2-2,TRBV7-6,TGTGCCAGCAGCTCGGACTCGTCGTACACCGGGGAGCTGTTTTTT,CASSSDSSYTGELFF
TRBD1,many,TRBJ1-6,TRBV7-2,TGTGCCAGCAGCTTAGCGCGGGGGACAGTTTGGAATTCACCCCTCCACTTT,CASSLARGTVWNSPLHF
TRBD1,few,TRBJ2-5,TRBV5-1,TGCGCCAGCAGCTTGGGGACAGGGGGCCTGGAGACCCAGTACTTC,CASSLGTGGLETQYF
TRBD1,many,TRBJ2-5,TRBV6-2/TRBV6-3,TGTGCCAGCAGTCAGACCTTCCGGGACAGCAACGAAGAGACCCAGTACTTC,CASSQTFRDSNEETQYF
NA,many,TRBJ1-1,TRBV6-1,TGTGCCAGCAGTGACACGATTCCGAAGACTGAAGCTTTCTTT,CASSDTIPKTEAFF
NA,many,TRBJ1-2,TRBV2,TGTGCCAGCAGTGAAGCCGGGAGACGCTATGGCTACACCTTC,CASSEAGRRYGYTF
NA,NA,TRBJ1-2,TRBV6-2/TRBV6-3,TGTGCCACCTCACATCTTTTCAATGGCTACACCTTC,CATSHLFNGYTF
NA,many,TRBJ2-5,TRBV6-2/TRBV6-3,TGTGCCAGCGGACAGACTCAAGAGACCCAGTACTTC,CASGQTQETQYF
TRBD1,many,TRBJ1-1,TRBV6-1,TGTGCCAAGGGACAGCTGAACCTTGAAGCTTTCTTT,CAKGQLNLEAFF
NA,many,TRBJ2-2,TRBV24-1,TGTGCCACCAGTGTATCGGGGTTCACCGGGGAGCTGTTTTTT,CATSVSGFTGELFF
NA,NA,TRBJ2-3,TRBV7-6,TGTGCCAGCAGTTCAGGGTTAGATACGCAGTATTTT,CASSSGLDTQYF
TRBD1,many,TRBJ1-1,TRBV6-5,TGTGCCAGCAGGTTACAGGGGGCGGTGGACACTGAAGCTTTCTTT,CASRLQGAVDTEAFF
NA,NA,TRBJ1-2,TRBV29-1,TGCAGCGTTGAAGCCAGGGTGGGGCTTGACTATGGCTACACCTTC,CSVEARVGLDYGYTF
TRBD1,many,TRBJ2-5,TRBV20-1,TGCAGTGCGTGCCCAGGGGGTGTTCCTTTAGAGACCCAGTACTTC,CSACPGGVPLETQYF
NA,few,TRBJ2-2,TRBV4-1,TGCGCCAGCAGCCAAGATCCGGACACCGGGGAGCTGTTTTTT,CASSQDPDTGELFF
TRBD1,NA,TRBJ1-5,TRBV5-6,TGTGCCAGCAGCTCGGGCGGGACAGGGTGGGTCCAGCCCCAGCATTTT,CASSSGGTGWVQPQHF
NA,many,TRBJ2-7,TRBV12-3/TRBV12-4,TGTGCCAGCAGTTTGTTAGGGTTCAACGAGCAGTACTTC,CASSLLGFNEQYF
NA,many,TRBJ1-2,TRBV19,TGTGCCAGTAGTATAGGTCGGGGTAACTATGGCTACACCTTC,CASSIGRGNYGYTF
TRBD1,many,TRBJ1-1,TRBV10-2,TGCGCCAGCAGTGAGTCCCCCACAGGGGCCGACACTGAAGCTTTCTTT,CASSESPTGADTEAFF
NA,NA,TRBJ1-1,TRBV7-9,TGTGCCAGCAGCTTATCTCCAGGTATGAACACTGAAGCTTTCTTT,CASSLSPGMNTEAFF
NA,many,TRBJ1-2,TRBV12-3/TRBV12-4,TGTGCCAGCAGTTTAGCCGAGGACTATGGCTACACCTTC,CASSLAEDYGYTF
NA,many,TRBJ2-7,TRBV20-1,TGCAGTGCTAGAACCAGGGGAAGGGCCTACGAGCAGTACTTC,CSARTRGRAYEQYF
NA,NA,TRBJ1-1,TRBV6-1,TGTGCCAGCACCCCGAGGGCGGGCACTGAAGCTTTCTTT,CASTPRAGTEAFF
NA,many,TRBJ1-2,TRBV13,TGTGCCAGCAGCGAGTCTAAGGGACAATTCTATGGCTACACCTTC,CASSESKGQFYGYTF
NA,few,TRBJ2-7,TRBV27,TGTGCCAGCAGGCCCGGGACCCAGGGCCACGAGCAGTACTTC,CASRPGTQGHEQYF
NA,many,TRBJ1-2,TRBV11-2,TGTGCCAGCAGCTTAGATGGAACAGGCTACACCTTC,CASSLDGTGYTF
NA,many,TRBJ1-5,TRBV5-1,TGCGCCAGCAGCCCGACGGCCTTGACACCTAGCAATCAGCCCCAGCATTTT,CASSPTALTPSNQPQHF
NA,once,TRBJ1-1,TRBV10-1,TGCGCCAGCAGTGCGGCAGGTTCTAACACTGAAGCTTGCTTT,CASSAAGSNTEACF
NA,many,TRBJ1-3,TRBV15,TGTGCCACCAGCAGTTGGCGGGGCAGGGGAGTATCGGGAAACACCATATATTTT,CATSSWRGRGVSGNTIYF
TRBD2,many,TRBJ2-5,TRBV12-3/TRBV12-4,TGTGCCAGCAGTTTATACCCTAGCGGGTCAAAGGAGACCCAGTACTTC,CASSLYPSGSKETQYF
NA,many,TRBJ2-2,TRBV12-3/TRBV12-4,TGTGCCAGCAGTGCCGACACGGCTGGACGGAAGCTGTTTTTT,CASSADTAGRKLFF
NA,many,TRBJ1-3,TRBV25-1,TGTGCCAGCAGCGAGGTAGGGACGAGCTCTGGAAACACCATATATTTT,CASSEVGTSSGNTIYF
NA,many,TRBJ1-2,TRBV29-1,TGCAGCGTCACAGGGATTGATGGCTACACCTTC,CSVTGIDGYTF
TRBD1,many,TRBJ2-7,TRBV7-9,TGTGCCAGCAGCTTCTTAGGGGGCGCGCAGTACTTC,CASSFLGGAQYF
TRBD1,few,TRBJ2-2,TRBV27,TGTGCCAGCAGTCACGGACAGGGGGCCGGCGGGGAGCTGTTTTTT,CASSHGQGAGGELFF
TRBD1,few,TRBJ1-6,TRBV11-3,TGTGCCAGCAGCTTCCGAACAGGGGGTTTTTCACCCCTCCACTTT,CASSFRTGGFSPLHF